This TCR beta chain was documented in a study of blood T cell repertoires in COVID-19. Across the study: There were acute and convalescent COVID-19 samples, and they came from the United States, Italy and Spain. Sample material is recorded as cDNA or gDNA derived from T cells, B-cell-depleted T cells, or PBMCs.

As originally analysed: Reference gene primer amplification in the assay estimated nucleated cell counts. Assay used: immunoSEQ multiplex PCR; TCRdb lists only in-frame clones, some missing. D and trimming were read from the DNA, whereas the V and J calls and clone size are those reported in that table. This table has roughly 53,000 clones, roughly 84% appearing once. CDR1 and CDR2 (germline): SGHTA, FQGNSA. The V and J ends lost 1 base and 5 bases, in that order; junction bases with no gene match: 5. The length of the CDR3 is 15 residues. This rearrangement joins TRBV7-2 to TRBJ1-5; 7 bases are a match to TRBD1. Sequencing used peripheral blood. This TCR came from a human donor in a cohort sampled during active COVID-19. The CDR3 DNA reads as TGTGCCAGCAGCTTAGGGGCAGGGGGTTATCAGCCCCAGCATTTT. It specifies CASSLGAGGYQPQHF. The full variable domain, its missing parts supplied by reference TRBV7-2 and TRBJ1-5, is GAGVSQSPSNKVTEKGKDVELRCDPISGHTALYWYRQSLGQGLEFLIYFQGNSAPDKSGLPSDRFSAERTGGSVSTLTIQRTQQEDSAVYLCASSLGAGGYQPQHFGDGTRLSIL.